The source of this T cell receptor beta chain is a study of blood T cell repertoires in COVID-19. Study details: The study drew acute and convalescent COVID-19 samples from the United States, Italy and Spain. T cells, B-cell-depleted T cells, or PBMCs supplied cDNA or gDNA.

As originally analysed: The authors estimated nucleated cell counts from reference gene primer amplification. Sequencing used immunoSEQ multiplex PCR; TCRdb keeps in-frame clones, though not all of them. D and trimming come from the DNA, and the V and J calls and clone size come from that table. This table has 90,000 to 110,000 clones, roughly 82% appearing once. CDR1 and CDR2 (germline): MDHEN, SYDVKM. V lost 1 base and J 1 base, leaving 16 bases between the germline ends. This CDR3 region has 17 residues. This TCR derives from a woman at least 80 years old with active or convalescent COVID-19. The sample was peripheral blood. V usage is TRBV28 and J usage is TRBJ2-5, with a possible D match to TRBD1 (5 bases). CDR3 residues: CASSLSAGFRAQETQYF. CDR3 bases: TGTGCCAGCAGTTTATCCGCAGGGTTTAGGGCCCAAGAGACCCAGTACTTC.